A single sample gave rise to the 14 T cell receptor beta chains below, sequenced in a study of persistence of HIV-infected CD4 T cells. Stimulation used 8.5 to 10 ug/mL lysate from CMV-infected fibroblasts. Responding CD4+ T cells were sorted by upregulation of both CD40 ligand and CD69. Sequencing used immunoSEQ version 4 in survey mode. Assay used: immunoSEQ multiplex PCR; TCRdb lists only in-frame clones, some missing. The repertoire holds some 21,000 clones, with more than 75% as singletons. What these receptors recognize is not known. The sequences come from CD4+ T cells sorted from PBMCs after approximately 19-hour stimulation, collected from a patient who received antiretroviral therapy. The receptors stem from an adult man with HIV who was CMV-seropositive.

The chain is built from TRBV4-1 and TRBJ1-5; maybe TRBD1 (5 bases). Germline V gene sequence: CDR1 MGHRA, CDR2 YSYEKL. Trimming removed 4 bases at V and 2 bases at J, with 12 bases between. This CDR3 has 15 amino acids. The CDR3 loop is CASSLDSFRNQPQHF. The CDR3 bases are TGCGCCAGCAGCCTCGACAGCTTTCGCAATCAGCCCCAGCATTTT.

This clone has a handful of counts. Other DNA sequences in the same sample also yield this CDR3. The chain's CDR3 is CATSDSGTGGYEQYF. The DNA for the CDR3 is TGTGCCACCAGTGATTCCGGGACAGGGGGATACGAGCAGTACTTC. This chain connects TRBV24-1 to TRBJ2-7; 11 nucleotides align to TRBD1. Germline V gives CDR1 KGHDR, CDR2 SFDVKD. The CDR3 runs to 15 residues. V lost 2 bases, J lost 4 bases, and 3 bases stayed unmatched.

Details on this clone: Other DNA sequences in the sample encode the same CDR3. CDR3 DNA: TGTGCCAGCAGTGAGGAGGGAGGCTATGGCTACACCTTC. Translated, it gives CASSEEGGYGYTF. J is TRBJ1-2 and V is TRBV2, with D unclear. Germline V CDR1 and CDR2: SNHLY, FYNNEI. CDR3 length: 13 amino acids. V was shortened by 3 bases and J by 4 bases, with 9 bases between the two germline ends.

The chain combines TRBV20-1 with TRBJ1-2, with D uncertain. The CDR3 spans 10 residues. Germline CDR1 DFQATT, CDR2 SNEGSKA (reference sequence). Trimming left V 6 bases short and J 5 bases short, with 7 bases between. CDR3 sequence: CSAQSYGYTF. The DNA of the CDR3 is TGCAGTGCCCAGTCTTATGGCTACACCTTC.

The V call is TRBV5-5, the J call TRBJ1-6; D remains ambiguous. Between the trimmed V and J ends, which lost 0 bases and 0 bases, there was a span of 10 bases. Looked up from germline, CDR1 is SGHKS and CDR2 is YYEKEE (reference sequence). This CDR3 is built from 17 residues. The CDR3 sequence is CASSLVAASSYNSPLHF. The CDR3 DNA reads as TGTGCCAGCAGCTTGGTGGCAGCGAGCTCCTATAATTCACCCCTCCACTTT.

The chain recombines TRBV7-9 with TRBJ2-7; 7 bases line up with TRBD1. Germline CDR1 SEHNR, CDR2 FQNEAQ (reference sequence). J lost 0 bases, V lost 6 bases, and 11 bases had no gene match. CDR3 length equals 16 residues. CDR3 coding DNA: TGTGCCAGCAGACCCGCCGCCGGGACAGTCTCCTACGAGCAGTACTTC. Protein product: CASRPAAGTVSYEQYF.

The chain carries TRBV4-2 and TRBJ2-3; D might be TRBD1 (6 bases). The CDR3 is made up of 15 amino acids. CDR1 and CDR2 (germline): LGHNA, YNFKEQ. V was pared by 5 bases and J by 6 bases, with 18 bases between. CDR3 bases: TGTGCCAGCAGCGAGAGGACAGCATCGAGGGATACGCAGTATTTT. As protein: CASSERTASRDTQYF.

This clone turned up a few times. The chain recombines TRBV6-1 with TRBJ1-3; possible D gene TRBD1, 5 bases. CDR1 and CDR2 from the germline V gene are MNHNS and SASEGT. The CDR3 sequence is 14 residues long. Trimming took 5 bases from V and 0 from J, leaving 8 bases between them. Here the CDR3 reads CASSRDGSGNTIYF. In nucleotides, the CDR3 is TGTGCCAGCAGTCGGGACGGCTCTGGAAACACCATATATTTT.

The CDR3 region has the DNA TGTGCCAGCAGCGGTAGCCCACCAGGGGAAAGGGCCAAAAACATTCAGTACTTC. Protein sequence: CASSGSPPGERAKNIQYF. This chain connects TRBV7-6 to TRBJ2-4; D perhaps matches TRBD1 (6 bases). The ends were cut back, 5 bases at V and 1 base at J, with 21 bases in the middle. The CDR3 sequence is 18 residues long. Germline CDR1 and CDR2: SGHVS and FNYEAQ.

V is TRBV14 and J is TRBJ1-1; D is undetermined. Germline V gene lookup returns CDR1 SGHDN and CDR2 FVKESK. V shed 4 bases and J shed 0 bases, with 9 bases lying between them. This CDR3 has 14 amino acids. This CDR3 reads CASSRAGLNTEAFF. CDR3 sequence (DNA): TGTGCCAGCAGCCGCGCGGGTTTGAACACTGAAGCTTTCTTT.

V and J are TRBV28 and TRBJ2-5, with 9 nucleotides matching TRBD2. J gave up 1 base and V 6 bases, and 6 bases lay outside the gene matches. The CDR3 length is 15 residues. Per the germline V gene, CDR1 is MDHEN and CDR2 is SYDVKM. The CDR3 protein is CASSSRLAAQETQYF. DNA for the CDR3: TGTGCCAGCAGCTCAAGACTAGCGGCCCAAGAGACCCAGTACTTC.

The V gene is TRBV5-1, the J gene TRBJ2-3, with TRBD2 matching over 8 bases. The CDR3 consists of 14 residues. J was trimmed by 0 bases and V by 9 bases; bases with no gene match: 6. CDR1 and CDR2 from the germline V gene are SGHRS and YFSETQ. CDR3 residues: CATREGPSTDTQYF. CDR3 nucleotides: TGCGCCACCCGGGAGGGGCCCAGCACAGATACGCAGTATTTT.

This chain joins TRBV27 and TRBJ1-2; TRBD1 is a possible D gene (5 bases). The CDR3 covers 15 residues. Germline V gene lookup returns CDR1 MNHEY and CDR2 SMNVEV (reference sequence). V dropped 6 bases and J dropped 4 bases, with 18 bases sitting between them. CDR3 nucleotide sequence: TGTGCCAGCAGGTTAGGGGTGGAGAGAAGCTATGGCTACACCTTC. Its translation is CASRLGVERSYGYTF.

The chain carries TRBV27 and TRBJ1-6, with D unresolved. The V gene's germline CDR1 is MNHEY and CDR2 SMNVEV (reference sequence). The V and J ends lost 8 bases and 8 bases respectively, with 19 bases between them. The CDR3 length is 15 residues. CDR3 in amino acids: CASLATEGSYSPLHF. The CDR3 nucleotides read TGTGCCAGCCTCGCAACAGAGGGAAGTTATTCACCCCTCCACTTT.